Given below is one T cell receptor (delta chain) in context. The antigen is not known. The protein that TCRdb holds for this DNA derives from a much larger clone and differs from the translated DNA at residue 7, which likely indicates a read error; the protein shown here is translated from the DNA. The sample comes from a study of γδ T cells in repeated Plasmodium falciparum infection. TCRdb reapplied CATT to the multiplex PCR reads. The sample has around 50,000 delta-chain clones; roughly 2% are singletons. Germline assignment: CDR1 TSWWSYY and CDR2 QGS. The germline V and J ends were trimmed by 5 bases and 3 bases, with 13 bases remaining between them. The length of the CDR3 is 14 residues. The study's findings and limits: Repeated controlled infections reportedly drove waves of new clonotype selection in Vdelta2-negative, mostly Vdelta1+, gammadelta repertoires. The Malian cohort came from a small rural village of predominantly one ethnic group.

Bulk repertoires came from Vgamma9/Vdelta2+ or Vdelta2-negative gammadelta T cells flow-sorted from PBMC. The specimen sequenced was gamma-delta T cells from blood. The chain joins TRDV1 to TRDJ1, with unresolved D. TCRdb records no J gene; here it was assigned by comparing the DNA to germline. The receptor was isolated from a pool of human donors (malaria-infected and uninfected, not separated). CDR3 region: CALGCARVSDKLIF. The CDR3 DNA reads TGTGCTCTTGGGTGTGCTCGAGTGTCCGATAAACTCATCTTT.